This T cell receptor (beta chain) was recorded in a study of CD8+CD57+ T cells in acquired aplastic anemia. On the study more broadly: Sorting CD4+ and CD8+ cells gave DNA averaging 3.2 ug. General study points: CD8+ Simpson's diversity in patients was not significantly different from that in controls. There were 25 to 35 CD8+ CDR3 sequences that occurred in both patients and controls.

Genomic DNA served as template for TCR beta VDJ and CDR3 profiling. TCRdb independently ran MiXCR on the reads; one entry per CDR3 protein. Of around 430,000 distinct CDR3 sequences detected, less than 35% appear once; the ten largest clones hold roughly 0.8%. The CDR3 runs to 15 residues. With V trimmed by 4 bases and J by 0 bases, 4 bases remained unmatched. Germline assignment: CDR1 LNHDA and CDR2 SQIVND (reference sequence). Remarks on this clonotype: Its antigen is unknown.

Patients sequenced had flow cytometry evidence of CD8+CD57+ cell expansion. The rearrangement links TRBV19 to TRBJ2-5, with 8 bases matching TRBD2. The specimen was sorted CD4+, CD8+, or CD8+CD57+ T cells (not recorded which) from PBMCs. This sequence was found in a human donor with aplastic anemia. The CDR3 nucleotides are TGTGCCAGTAGTACCCAGCGGGGGTACCAAGAGACCCAGTACTTC. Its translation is CASSTQRGYQETQYF.